This entry lists 3 T cell receptor beta chains sequenced from one sample in a study of cytomegalovirus exposure and HLA in healthy donors. A multiplex PCR was run with 60 Vbeta primers and 13 Jbeta primers. Here immunoSEQ multiplex PCR was the method, and the copy in TCRdb shows in-frame clones only, minus some. The data contain some 150,000 clones, roughly 78% of them singletons. Sequencing input: PBMCs. Every receptor here comes from a man aged 40-49 years in good health and CMV-seropositive.

This clone appeared a single time. The rearrangement uses TRBV19 and TRBJ1-1, with unresolved D. The CDR3 consists of 13 residues. From germline, CDR1 is LNHDA and CDR2 SQIVND (reference sequence). V lost 5 bases and J lost 3, with 10 bases in between. CDR3 coding DNA: TGTGCCAGTAGTCCAGCGGGATACACTGAAGCTTTCTTT. Protein product: CASSPAGYTEAFF. Based on the CDR3 plus reference TRBV19 and TRBJ1-1, the full variable domain is DGGITQSPKYLFRKEGQNVTLSCEQNLNHDAMYWYRQDPGQGLRLIYYSQIVNDFQKGDIAEGYSVSREKKESFPLTVTSAQKNPTAFYLCASSPAGYTEAFFGQGTRLTVV.

The chain is built from TRBV5-5 and TRBJ1-5; tentatively, D is TRBD1 (6 bases). The CDR3 is 16 amino acids. V lost 0 bases and J lost 4, with 14 bases in between. Germline values: CDR1 SGHKS, CDR2 YYEKEE (reference sequence). The CDR3 reads CASSLAWAGVNQPQHF. CDR3 DNA sequence: TGTGCCAGCAGCTTGGCTTGGGCAGGGGTAAATCAGCCCCAGCATTTT.

The table lists this clone with a few counts. This chain joins TRBV7-2 and TRBJ2-7; 9 nucleotides match TRBD1. The CDR3 is 13 residues long. V lost 4 bases to trimming and J lost 3 bases; unmatched junction nucleotides: 1. From germline, CDR1 is SGHTA and CDR2 FQGNSA. The CDR3 reads CASSSDRGYEQYF. DNA of the CDR3: TGTGCCAGCAGCTCGGACAGGGGCTACGAGCAGTACTTC.